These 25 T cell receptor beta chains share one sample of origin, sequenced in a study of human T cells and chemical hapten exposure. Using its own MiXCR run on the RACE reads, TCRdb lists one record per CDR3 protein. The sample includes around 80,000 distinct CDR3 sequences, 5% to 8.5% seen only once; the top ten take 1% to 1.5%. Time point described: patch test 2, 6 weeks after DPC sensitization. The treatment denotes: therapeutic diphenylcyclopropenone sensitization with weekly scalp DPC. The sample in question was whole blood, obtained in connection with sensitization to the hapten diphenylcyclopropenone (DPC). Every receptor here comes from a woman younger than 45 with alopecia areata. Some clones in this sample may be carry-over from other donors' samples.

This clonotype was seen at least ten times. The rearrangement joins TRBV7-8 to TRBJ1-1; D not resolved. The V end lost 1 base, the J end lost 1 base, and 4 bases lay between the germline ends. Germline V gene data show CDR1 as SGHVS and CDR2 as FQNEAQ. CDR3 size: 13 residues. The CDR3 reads CASSLEGNTEAFF. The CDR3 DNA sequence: TGTGCCAGCAGCTTAGAAGGGAACACTGAAGCTTTCTTT.

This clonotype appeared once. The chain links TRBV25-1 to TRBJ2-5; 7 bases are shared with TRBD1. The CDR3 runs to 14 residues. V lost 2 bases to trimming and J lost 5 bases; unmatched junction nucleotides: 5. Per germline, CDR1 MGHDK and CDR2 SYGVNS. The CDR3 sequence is CASSEHRGVETQYF. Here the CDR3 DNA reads TGTGCCAGCAGTGAACACAGGGGCGTGGAGACCCAGTACTTC. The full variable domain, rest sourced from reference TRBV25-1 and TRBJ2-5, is EADIYQTPRYLVIGTGKKITLECSQTMGHDKMYWYQQDPGMELHLIHYSYGVNSTEKGDLSSESTVSRIRTEHFPLTLESARPSHTSQYLCASSEHRGVETQYFGPGTRLLVL.

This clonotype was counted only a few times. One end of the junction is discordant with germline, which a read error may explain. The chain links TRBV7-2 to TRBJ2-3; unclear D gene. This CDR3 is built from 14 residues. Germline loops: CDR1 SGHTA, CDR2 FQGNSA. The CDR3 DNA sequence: TGTGCCAGCAGCTTATCCCCAAGACACGACAAGCCCCATTTT. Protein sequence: CASSLSPRHDKPHF.

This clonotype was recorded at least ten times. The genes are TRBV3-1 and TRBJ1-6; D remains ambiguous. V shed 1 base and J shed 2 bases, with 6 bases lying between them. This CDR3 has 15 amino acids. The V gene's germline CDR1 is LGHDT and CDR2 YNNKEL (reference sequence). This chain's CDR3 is CASSQGLTYNSPLHF. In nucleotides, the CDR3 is TGTGCCAGCAGCCAAGGACTAACCTATAATTCACCCCTCCACTTT.

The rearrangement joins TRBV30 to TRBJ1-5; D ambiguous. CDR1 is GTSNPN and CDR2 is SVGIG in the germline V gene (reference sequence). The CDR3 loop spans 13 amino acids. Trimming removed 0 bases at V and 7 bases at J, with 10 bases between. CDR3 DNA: TGTGCCTGGAGTGTAGGATTCGGGCAGCCCCAGCATTTT. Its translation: CAWSVGFGQPQHF.

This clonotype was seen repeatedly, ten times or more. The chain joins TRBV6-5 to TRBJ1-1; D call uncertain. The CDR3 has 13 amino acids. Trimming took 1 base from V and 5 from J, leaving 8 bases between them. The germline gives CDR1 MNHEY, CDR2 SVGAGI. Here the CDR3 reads CASSYYDGTEAFF. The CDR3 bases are TGTGCCAGCAGTTACTACGACGGAACTGAAGCTTTCTTT.

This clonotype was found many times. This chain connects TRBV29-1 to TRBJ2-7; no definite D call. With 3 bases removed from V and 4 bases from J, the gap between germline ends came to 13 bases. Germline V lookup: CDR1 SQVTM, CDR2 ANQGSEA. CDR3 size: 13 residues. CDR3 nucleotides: TGCAGCGTTGAGGGGTTAGGACCTTACGAGCAGTACTTC. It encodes CSVEGLGPYEQYF.

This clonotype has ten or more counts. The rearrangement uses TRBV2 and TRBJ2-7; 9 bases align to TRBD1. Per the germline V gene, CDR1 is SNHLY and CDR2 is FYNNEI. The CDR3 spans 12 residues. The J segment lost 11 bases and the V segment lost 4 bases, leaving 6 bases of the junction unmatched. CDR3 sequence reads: CASSGDRAKEYF. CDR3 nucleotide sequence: TGTGCCAGCAGTGGGGACAGGGCGAAGGAGTACTTC.

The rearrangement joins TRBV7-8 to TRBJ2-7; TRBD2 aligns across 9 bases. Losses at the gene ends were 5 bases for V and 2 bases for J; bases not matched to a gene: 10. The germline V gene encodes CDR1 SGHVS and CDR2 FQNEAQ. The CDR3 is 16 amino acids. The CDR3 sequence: CASSRPPSGVTYEQYF. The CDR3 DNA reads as TGTGCCAGCAGCCGTCCCCCTAGCGGGGTAACCTACGAGCAGTACTTC.

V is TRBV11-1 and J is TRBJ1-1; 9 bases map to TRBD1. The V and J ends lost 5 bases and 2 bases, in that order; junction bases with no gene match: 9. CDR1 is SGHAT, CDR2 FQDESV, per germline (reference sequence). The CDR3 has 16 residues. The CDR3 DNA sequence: TGTGCCAGCAGCACATTCGCGGGACAGGGTAACACTGAAGCTTTCTTT. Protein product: CASSTFAGQGNTEAFF. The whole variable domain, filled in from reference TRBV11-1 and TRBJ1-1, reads EAEVAQSPRYKITEKSQAVAFWCDPISGHATLYWYRQILGQGPELLVQFQDESVVDDSQLPKDRFSAERLKGVDSTLKIQPAELGDSAMYLCASSTFAGQGNTEAFFGQGTRLTVV.

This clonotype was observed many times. The CDR3 reads CASRGDGKETQYF. CDR3 bases: TGTGCCAGCAGGGGGGACGGCAAAGAGACCCAGTACTTC. The chain recombines TRBV2 with TRBJ2-5; tentatively, D is TRBD1 or TRBD2 (5 bases each). The V and J ends lost 6 bases and 3 bases respectively, with 11 bases between them. The CDR3 contains 13 residues. Germline-derived CDR1 and CDR2 are SNHLY and FYNNEI.

This CDR3 reads CSARDPGLSSYEQYF. Written as DNA, the CDR3 is TGCAGTGCTAGGGATCCGGGACTTTCCTCCTACGAGCAGTACTTC. The genes are TRBV20-1 and TRBJ2-7; D possibly corresponds to TRBD2 (6 bases). Per the germline V gene, CDR1 is DFQATT and CDR2 is SNEGSKA (reference sequence). The CDR3 is 15 amino acids. Trimming took off 3 bases at V and 0 bases at J, with 15 bases between the two ends.

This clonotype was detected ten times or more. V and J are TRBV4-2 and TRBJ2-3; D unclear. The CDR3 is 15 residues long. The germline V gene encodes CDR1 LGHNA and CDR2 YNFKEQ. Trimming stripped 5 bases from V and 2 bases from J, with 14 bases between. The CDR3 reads CASSDLQLLTDTQYF. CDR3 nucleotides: TGTGCCAGCAGCGATTTGCAATTACTCACAGATACGCAGTATTTT.

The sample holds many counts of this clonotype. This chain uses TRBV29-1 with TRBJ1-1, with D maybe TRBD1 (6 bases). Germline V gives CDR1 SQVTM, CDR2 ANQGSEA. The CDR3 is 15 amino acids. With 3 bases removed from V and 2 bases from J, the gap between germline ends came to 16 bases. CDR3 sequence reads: CSVDGRGTQNTEAFF. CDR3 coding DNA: TGCAGCGTTGATGGTAGGGGGACACAAAACACTGAAGCTTTCTTT.

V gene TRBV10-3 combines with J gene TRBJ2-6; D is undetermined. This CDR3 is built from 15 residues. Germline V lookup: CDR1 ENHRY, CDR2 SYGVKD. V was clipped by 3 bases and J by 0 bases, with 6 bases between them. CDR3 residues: CAISDALSGANVLTF. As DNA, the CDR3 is TGTGCCATCAGTGATGCCCTCTCTGGGGCCAACGTCCTGACTTTC.

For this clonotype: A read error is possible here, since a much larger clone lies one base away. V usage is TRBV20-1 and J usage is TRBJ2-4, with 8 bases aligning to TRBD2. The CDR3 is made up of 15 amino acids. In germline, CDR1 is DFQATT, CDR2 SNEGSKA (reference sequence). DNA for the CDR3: TGCAGTGCTAGAGACGGGGGGGCATCCAAAAGCATTCAGTACTTC. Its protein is CSARDGGASKSIQYF.

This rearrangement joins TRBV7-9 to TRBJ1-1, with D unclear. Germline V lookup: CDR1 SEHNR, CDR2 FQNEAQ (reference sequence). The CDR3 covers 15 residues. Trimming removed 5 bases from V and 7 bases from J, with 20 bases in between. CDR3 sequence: CASSPPRRVESEAFF. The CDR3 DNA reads TGTGCCAGCAGCCCTCCTCGGAGGGTGGAGAGTGAAGCTTTCTTT.

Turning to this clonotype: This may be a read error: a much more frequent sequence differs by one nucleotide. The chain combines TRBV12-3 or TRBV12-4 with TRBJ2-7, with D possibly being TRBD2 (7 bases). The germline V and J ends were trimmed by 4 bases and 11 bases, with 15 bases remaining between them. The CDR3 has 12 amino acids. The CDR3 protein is CASSYGGRKEYF. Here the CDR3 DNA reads TGTGCCAGCAGTTACGGGGGGCGAAAGGAGTACTTC.

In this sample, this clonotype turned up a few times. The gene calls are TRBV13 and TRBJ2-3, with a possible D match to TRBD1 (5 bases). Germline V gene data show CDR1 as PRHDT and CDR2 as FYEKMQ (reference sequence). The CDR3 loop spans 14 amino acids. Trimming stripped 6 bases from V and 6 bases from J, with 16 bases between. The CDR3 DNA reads TGTGCCAGCAGTTTAAGGGGTGGCAGCGATACGCAGTATTTT. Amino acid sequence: CASSLRGGSDTQYF.

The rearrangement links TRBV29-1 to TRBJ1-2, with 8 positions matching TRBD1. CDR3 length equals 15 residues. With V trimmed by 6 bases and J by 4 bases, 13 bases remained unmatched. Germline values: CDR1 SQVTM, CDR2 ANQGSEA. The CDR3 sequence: CSVRRPGGASYGYTF. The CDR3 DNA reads TGCAGCGTGCGGCGGCCAGGGGGCGCGAGCTATGGCTACACCTTC.

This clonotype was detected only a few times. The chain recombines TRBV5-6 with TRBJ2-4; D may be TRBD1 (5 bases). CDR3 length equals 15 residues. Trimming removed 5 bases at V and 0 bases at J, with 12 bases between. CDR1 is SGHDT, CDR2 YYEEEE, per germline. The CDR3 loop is CASRLNQGAKNIQYF. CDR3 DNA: TGTGCCAGCAGATTAAATCAGGGAGCCAAAAACATTCAGTACTTC.

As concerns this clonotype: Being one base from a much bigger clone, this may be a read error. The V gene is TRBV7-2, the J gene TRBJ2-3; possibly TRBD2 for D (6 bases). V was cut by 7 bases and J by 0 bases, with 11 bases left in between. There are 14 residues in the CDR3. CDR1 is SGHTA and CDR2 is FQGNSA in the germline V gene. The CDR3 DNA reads TGTGCCAGCACTTGGGGGGACAGCACAGATACGCAGTATTTT. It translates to CASTWGDSTDTQYF.

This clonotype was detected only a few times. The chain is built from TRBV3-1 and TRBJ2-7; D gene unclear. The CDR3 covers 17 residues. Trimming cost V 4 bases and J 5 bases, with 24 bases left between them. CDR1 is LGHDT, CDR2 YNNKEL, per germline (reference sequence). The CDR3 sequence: CASSPLRVGSWSNEQYF. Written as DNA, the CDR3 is TGTGCCAGCAGCCCGCTCCGGGTCGGGTCCTGGAGCAACGAGCAGTACTTC.

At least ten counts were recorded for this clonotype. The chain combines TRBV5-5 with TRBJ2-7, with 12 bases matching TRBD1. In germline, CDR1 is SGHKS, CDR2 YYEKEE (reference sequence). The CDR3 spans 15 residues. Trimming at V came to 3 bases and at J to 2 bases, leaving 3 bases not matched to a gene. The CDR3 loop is CASSSGQGAAYEQYF. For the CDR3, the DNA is TGTGCCAGCAGCTCGGGACAGGGGGCTGCCTACGAGCAGTACTTC.

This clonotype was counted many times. The CDR3 here is CSARVASTSAGELFF. In DNA, the CDR3 is TGCAGTGCTAGAGTGGCTAGCACGAGTGCCGGGGAGCTGTTTTTT. The V call is TRBV20-1, the J call TRBJ2-2; a weak D match, TRBD2 (5 bases). V was cut by 1 base and J by 6 bases, with 15 bases left in between. There are 15 residues in the CDR3. Germline V gene data show CDR1 as DFQATT and CDR2 as SNEGSKA (reference sequence).